This is a list of T cell receptor beta chains from one sample in a study of technical replicates of blood from a handful of donors. TCRdb's table, derived via immunoSEQ multiplex PCR, lists solely in-frame clones and lacks some. The table includes around 58,000 clones, 80% to 90% detected once. The source material was PBMCs. These receptors were collected from a human donor in good health. Some clones in this sample may be carry-over from other donors' samples. Both conserved end residues are part of each CDR3. D genes are given only for firm matches. A row's size may be missing; if present it is once, few, many or a size class.

clone size	V gene	J gene	D gene	CDR3 DNA	CDR3 protein
NA	TRBV7-2	TRBJ1-4	NA	TGTGCCAGCAGCTACGGGGCGGACAGAGGAGAAAAACTGTTTTTT	CASSYGADRGEKLFF
NA	TRBV11-2	TRBJ2-3	NA	TGTGCCAGCAGCTTAGGATTGGGGGCTAGCACAGATACGCAGTATTTT	CASSLGLGASTDTQYF
NA	TRBV7-7	TRBJ2-7	TRBD2	TGTGCCAGCAGCGGAGGACTAGCGAACGAGCAGTACTTC	CASSGGLANEQYF
NA	TRBV7-9	TRBJ1-3	NA	TGTGCCAGCAGCTTAGCCTCAGGGGTCATAGGAAACACCATATATTTT	CASSLASGVIGNTIYF
NA	TRBV5-1	TRBJ1-4	NA	TGCGCCAGCAGCACTGCAACTAATGAAAAACTGTTTTTT	CASSTATNEKLFF
NA	TRBV29-1	TRBJ1-1	NA	TGCAGCGCCGGAGGCGGCGCCGCTTTCTTT	CSAGGGAAFF
NA	TRBV5-5	TRBJ2-2	NA	TGTGCCAGCAGCGGTACAGTGACGGTTGGCACCGGGGAGCTGTTTTTT	CASSGTVTVGTGELFF
NA	TRBV7-9	TRBJ2-7	TRBD2	TGTGCCAGCAGCCCTACTAGCGGGAGGCTCTACGAGCAGTACTTC	CASSPTSGRLYEQYF
few	TRBV15	TRBJ1-1	NA	TGTGCCACCAGCAGCGAGAGGAACACTGAAGCTTTCTTT	CATSSERNTEAFF
NA	TRBV25-1	TRBJ1-4	NA	TGTGCCAGCAGTGTGGCAGGGGCAAAAACCTTTAATGAAAAACTGTTTTTT	CASSVAGAKTFNEKLFF
NA	TRBV21-1	TRBJ1-6	NA	TGTGCCAGCAGCAAAGCCCTTTTTCGGGGTTTGGATTCACCCCTCCACTTT	CASSKALFRGLDSPLHF
NA	TRBV6-5	TRBJ1-6	TRBD1	TGTGCCAGCAGTTACTCAAAGGGGGCGGTTAATTCACCCCTCCACTTT	CASSYSKGAVNSPLHF
NA	TRBV7-8	TRBJ2-5	TRBD1	TGTGCCAGCAGCTCGTCGACAGGGGTTAATTGGGAGACCCAGTACTTC	CASSSSTGVNWETQYF
few	TRBV30	TRBJ1-5	NA	TGTGCCTGGAGTTCCGGAGGCAATCAGCCCCAGCATTTT	CAWSSGGNQPQHF
NA	TRBV6-1	TRBJ2-5	TRBD2	TGTGCCAGCAGCTCCGGGGGGATGCCCCAAGAGACCCAGTACTTC	CASSSGGMPQETQYF
NA	TRBV7-2	TRBJ2-7	NA	TGTGCCAGCAGCTTAGGGCCGTACGACAAGCAGTACTTC	CASSLGPYDKQYF
NA	TRBV2	TRBJ2-7	NA	TGTGCCAGCAGGTCGACAGACTTATCCTACGAGCAGTACTTC	CASRSTDLSYEQYF
NA	TRBV6-4	TRBJ2-2	NA	TGTGCCAGCAGCCCTCTACCAGGGAACACCGGGGAGCTGTTTTTT	CASSPLPGNTGELFF
NA	TRBV4-1	TRBJ2-1	TRBD2	TGCGCCAGCAGCCAAGAATGGCTAGCGGGAGGAAACAATGAGCAGTTCTTC	CASSQEWLAGGNNEQFF
NA	TRBV5-6	TRBJ1-4	TRBD1	TGTGCCAGCAGCAACCGGGACAGGGGTTTAACTAATGAAAAACTGTTTTTT	CASSNRDRGLTNEKLFF
NA	TRBV5-1	TRBJ1-6	NA	TGCGCCAGCAGCTTGGGAGGGCCCTCAGAACCCCTCCACTTT	CASSLGGPSEPLHF
NA	TRBV5-1	TRBJ2-3	TRBD1	TGCGCCAGCAGCTGGGGACAGACTACTACAGATACGCAGTATTTT	CASSWGQTTTDTQYF
once	TRBV21-1	TRBJ1-1	NA	TGTGCCAGCAGCAAAGAAGCGGATAACACTGAAGCTTTCTTT	CASSKEADNTEAFF
NA	TRBV15	TRBJ1-6	NA	TGTGCCACCAGCAATAGCTCCTATAATTCACCCCTCCACTTT	CATSNSSYNSPLHF
NA	TRBV29-1	TRBJ2-7	TRBD2	TGCAGCGTCGGGGAGGGGTACGAGCAGTACTTC	CSVGEGYEQYF
NA	TRBV7-2	TRBJ2-1	TRBD2	TGTGCCAGCAGTCCCCGAGCGGGAGCGTACAATGAGCAGTTCTTC	CASSPRAGAYNEQFF
NA	TRBV7-2	TRBJ2-2	NA	TGTGCCAGCAGCGCCGGAGGAGCCTGGACCGGGGAGCTGTTTTTT	CASSAGGAWTGELFF
NA	TRBV11-2	TRBJ2-7	NA	TGTGCCAGCAGCCTCCCGGGACTGTACTACGAGCAGTACTTC	CASSLPGLYYEQYF
NA	TRBV27	TRBJ1-1	NA	TGTGCCAGCAGTCCTCCGGGGGGGAGGACTGAAGCTTTCTTT	CASSPPGGRTEAFF
NA	TRBV2	TRBJ1-2	TRBD1	TGTGCCAGCAGTGAGGCCAGGGGGACCTATGGCTACACCTTC	CASSEARGTYGYTF
once	TRBV7-9	TRBJ1-1	NA	TGTGCCAGCAAGCCTTGGACTGAAGCTTTCTTT	CASKPWTEAFF
NA	TRBV7-3	TRBJ1-2	TRBD1	TGTGCCAGCAGCTCGAATCCAGGACAGGCCTATGGCTACACCTTC	CASSSNPGQAYGYTF
NA	TRBV11-3	TRBJ2-5	TRBD2	TGTGCCAGCAGCTTTAACGGGGGGACGGAAGAGACCCAGTACTTC	CASSFNGGTEETQYF
NA	TRBV2	TRBJ2-3	NA	TGTGCCAGCAGTGTTCCCGGGGTTGGGTTGGGTACGCAGTATTTT	CASSVPGVGLGTQYF
NA	TRBV7-2	TRBJ1-1	TRBD1	TGTGCCAGCAGCCGGCAGCAGGGGGGTGCTGAAGCTTTCTTT	CASSRQQGGAEAFF
NA	TRBV5-1	TRBJ1-6	NA	TGCGCCAGCGCCCGGGCGGGGGATAATTCACCCCTCCACTTT	CASARAGDNSPLHF
NA	TRBV5-4	TRBJ1-2	TRBD1	TGTGCCAGCAGCAAGACAGGGGGATATGGCTACACCTTC	CASSKTGGYGYTF
NA	TRBV12-5	TRBJ2-3	TRBD2	TGTGCTAGTGGTTTGAAGCTAGCGGGGGCCCCAGGAACGCAGTATTTT	CASGLKLAGAPGTQYF
NA	TRBV27	TRBJ2-3	NA	TGTGCCAGCAGTGGGGGGACTGGGGAAAGCACAGATACGCAGTATTTT	CASSGGTGESTDTQYF
NA	TRBV7-9	TRBJ2-2	TRBD1	TGTGCCAGCAGCTCACCCGGGGACAGAGCGAACACCGGGGAGCTGTTTTTT	CASSSPGDRANTGELFF
NA	TRBV18	TRBJ1-2	NA	TGTGCCAGCTCACCAGCGAAACAGCTTGGTGGCTACACCTTC	CASSPAKQLGGYTF
NA	TRBV6-5	TRBJ1-5	NA	TGTGCCAGCAGTCGTGACGGAGATAGCAATCAGCCCCAGCATTTT	CASSRDGDSNQPQHF